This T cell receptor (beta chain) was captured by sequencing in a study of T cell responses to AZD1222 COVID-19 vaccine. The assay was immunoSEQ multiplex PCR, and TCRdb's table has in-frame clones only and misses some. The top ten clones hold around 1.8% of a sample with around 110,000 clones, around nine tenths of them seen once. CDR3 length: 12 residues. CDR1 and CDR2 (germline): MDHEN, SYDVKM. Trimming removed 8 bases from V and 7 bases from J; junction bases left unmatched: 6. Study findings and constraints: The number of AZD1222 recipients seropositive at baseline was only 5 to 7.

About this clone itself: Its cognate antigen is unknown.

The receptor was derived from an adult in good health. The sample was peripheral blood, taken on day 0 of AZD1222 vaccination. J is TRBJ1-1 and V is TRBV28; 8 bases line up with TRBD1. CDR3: CASLQGAREAFF. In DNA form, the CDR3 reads TGTGCCAGCCTCCAGGGGGCGCGTGAAGCTTTCTTT.